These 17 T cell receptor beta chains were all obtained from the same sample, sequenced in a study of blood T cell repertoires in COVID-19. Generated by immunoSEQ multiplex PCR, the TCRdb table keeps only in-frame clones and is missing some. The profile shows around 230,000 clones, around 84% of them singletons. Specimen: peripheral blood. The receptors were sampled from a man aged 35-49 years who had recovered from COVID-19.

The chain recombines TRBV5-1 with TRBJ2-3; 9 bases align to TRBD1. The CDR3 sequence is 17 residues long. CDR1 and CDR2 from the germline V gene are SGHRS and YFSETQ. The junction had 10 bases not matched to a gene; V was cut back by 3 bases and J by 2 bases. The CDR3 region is CASSSGTGWRDTDTQYF. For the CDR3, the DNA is TGCGCCAGCAGCTCCGGGACAGGGTGGCGTGACACAGATACGCAGTATTTT.

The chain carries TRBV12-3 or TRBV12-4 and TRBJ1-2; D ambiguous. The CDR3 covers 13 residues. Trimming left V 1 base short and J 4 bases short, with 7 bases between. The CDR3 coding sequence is TGTGCCAGCAGTTTAGGGGCGGGCTATGGCTACACCTTC. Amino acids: CASSLGAGYGYTF.

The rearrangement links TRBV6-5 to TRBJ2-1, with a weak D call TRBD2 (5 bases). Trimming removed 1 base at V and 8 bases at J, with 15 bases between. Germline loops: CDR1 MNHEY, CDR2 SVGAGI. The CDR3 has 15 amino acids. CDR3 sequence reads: CASSYFGSGTDEQFF. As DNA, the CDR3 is TGTGCCAGCAGTTACTTCGGCAGCGGAACCGATGAGCAGTTCTTC.

CDR3 DNA sequence: TGCAGCGTTCAAACGGGAGATACGCAGTATTTT. Translated, it gives CSVQTGDTQYF. This rearrangement joins TRBV29-1 to TRBJ2-3; the D is unclear. This CDR3 spans 11 amino acids. Germline lookup yields CDR1 SQVTM and CDR2 ANQGSEA. V was trimmed by 5 bases and J by 5 bases, leaving 8 bases between them.

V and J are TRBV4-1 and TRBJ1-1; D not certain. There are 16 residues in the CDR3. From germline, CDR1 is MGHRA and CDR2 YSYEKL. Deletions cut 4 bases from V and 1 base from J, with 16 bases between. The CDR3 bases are TGCGCCAGCAGCCCCTCTGAAACTCGGGGGAACACTGAAGCTTTCTTT. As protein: CASSPSETRGNTEAFF.

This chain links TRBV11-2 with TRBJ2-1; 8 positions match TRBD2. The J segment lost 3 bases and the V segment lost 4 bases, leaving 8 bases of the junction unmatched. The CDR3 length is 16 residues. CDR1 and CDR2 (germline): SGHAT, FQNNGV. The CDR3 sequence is CASSSRGGGSYNEQFF. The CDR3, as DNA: TGTGCCAGCAGCTCACGGGGGGGCGGGAGCTACAATGAGCAGTTCTTC.

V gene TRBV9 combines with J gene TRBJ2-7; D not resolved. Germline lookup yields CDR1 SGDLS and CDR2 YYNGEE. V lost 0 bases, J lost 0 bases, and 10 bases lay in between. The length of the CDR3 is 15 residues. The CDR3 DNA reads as TGTGCCAGCAGCGTAGACGCGGATAACTCCTACGAGCAGTACTTC. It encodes CASSVDADNSYEQYF.

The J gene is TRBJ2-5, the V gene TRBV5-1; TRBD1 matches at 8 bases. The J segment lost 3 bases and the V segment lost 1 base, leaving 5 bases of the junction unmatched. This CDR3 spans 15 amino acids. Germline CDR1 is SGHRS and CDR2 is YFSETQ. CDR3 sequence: CASSLLGGQEETQYF. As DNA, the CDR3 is TGCGCCAGCAGCTTGTTGGGGGGACAGGAAGAGACCCAGTACTTC.

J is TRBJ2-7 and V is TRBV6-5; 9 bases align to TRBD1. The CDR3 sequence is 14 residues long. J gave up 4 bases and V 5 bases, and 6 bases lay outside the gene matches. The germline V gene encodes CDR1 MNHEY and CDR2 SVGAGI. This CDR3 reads CASSLGTGRYEQYF. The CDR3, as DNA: TGTGCCAGCAGTCTTGGGACAGGGAGGTACGAGCAGTACTTC.

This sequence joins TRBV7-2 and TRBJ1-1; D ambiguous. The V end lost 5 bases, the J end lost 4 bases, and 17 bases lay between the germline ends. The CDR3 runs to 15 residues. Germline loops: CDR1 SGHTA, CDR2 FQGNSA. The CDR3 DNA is TGTGCCAGCAGCCTCTGGAACCGAGGGCCCACTGAAGCTTTCTTT. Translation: CASSLWNRGPTEAFF.

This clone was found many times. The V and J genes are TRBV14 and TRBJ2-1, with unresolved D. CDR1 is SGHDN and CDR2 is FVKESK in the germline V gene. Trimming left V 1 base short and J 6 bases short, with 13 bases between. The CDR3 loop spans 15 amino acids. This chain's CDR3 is CASSQGPGWVNEQFF. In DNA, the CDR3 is TGTGCCAGCAGCCAAGGACCGGGTTGGGTCAATGAGCAGTTCTTC.

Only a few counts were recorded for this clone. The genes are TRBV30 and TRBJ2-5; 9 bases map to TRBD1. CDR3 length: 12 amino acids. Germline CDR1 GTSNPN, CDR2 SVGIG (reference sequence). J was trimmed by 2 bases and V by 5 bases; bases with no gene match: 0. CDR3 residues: CAWGTGQETQYF. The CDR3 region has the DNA TGTGCCTGGGGGACAGGGCAAGAGACCCAGTACTTC.

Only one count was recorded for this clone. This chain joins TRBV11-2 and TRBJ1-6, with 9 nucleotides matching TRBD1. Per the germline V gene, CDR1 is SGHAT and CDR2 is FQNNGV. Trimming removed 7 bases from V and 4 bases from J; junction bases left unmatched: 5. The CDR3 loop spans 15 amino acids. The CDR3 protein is CASKPTGGYNSPLHF. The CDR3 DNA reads TGTGCCAGCAAACCGACAGGGGGGTATAATTCACCCCTCCACTTT.

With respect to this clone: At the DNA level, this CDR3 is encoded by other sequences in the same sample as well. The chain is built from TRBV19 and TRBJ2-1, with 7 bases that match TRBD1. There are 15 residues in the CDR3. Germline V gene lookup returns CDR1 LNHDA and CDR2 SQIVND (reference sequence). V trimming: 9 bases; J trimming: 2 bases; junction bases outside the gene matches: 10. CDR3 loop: CASSGRDRAYNEQFF. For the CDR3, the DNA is TGTGCCAGCAGCGGCCGAGACAGGGCCTACAATGAGCAGTTCTTC.

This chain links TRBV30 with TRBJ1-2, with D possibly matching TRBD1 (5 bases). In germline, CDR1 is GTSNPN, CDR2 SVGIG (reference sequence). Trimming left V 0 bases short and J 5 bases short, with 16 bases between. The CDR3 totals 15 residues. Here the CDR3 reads CAWSVSSGKRYGYTF. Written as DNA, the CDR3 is TGTGCCTGGAGTGTCAGTTCAGGGAAGAGGTATGGCTACACCTTC.

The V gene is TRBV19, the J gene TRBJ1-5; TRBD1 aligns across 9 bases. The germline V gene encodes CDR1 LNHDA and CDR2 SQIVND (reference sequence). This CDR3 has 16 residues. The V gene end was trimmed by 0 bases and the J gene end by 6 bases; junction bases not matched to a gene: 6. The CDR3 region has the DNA TGTGCCAGTAGTATAGAAGGGACAGGGTACGGTCAGCCCCAGCATTTT. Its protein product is CASSIEGTGYGQPQHF.

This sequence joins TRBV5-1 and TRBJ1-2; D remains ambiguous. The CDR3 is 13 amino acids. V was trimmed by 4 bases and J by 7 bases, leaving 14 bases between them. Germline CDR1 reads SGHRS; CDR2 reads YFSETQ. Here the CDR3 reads CASSPGKDFGYTF. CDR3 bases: TGCGCCAGCAGCCCCGGAAAGGACTTTGGCTACACCTTC.